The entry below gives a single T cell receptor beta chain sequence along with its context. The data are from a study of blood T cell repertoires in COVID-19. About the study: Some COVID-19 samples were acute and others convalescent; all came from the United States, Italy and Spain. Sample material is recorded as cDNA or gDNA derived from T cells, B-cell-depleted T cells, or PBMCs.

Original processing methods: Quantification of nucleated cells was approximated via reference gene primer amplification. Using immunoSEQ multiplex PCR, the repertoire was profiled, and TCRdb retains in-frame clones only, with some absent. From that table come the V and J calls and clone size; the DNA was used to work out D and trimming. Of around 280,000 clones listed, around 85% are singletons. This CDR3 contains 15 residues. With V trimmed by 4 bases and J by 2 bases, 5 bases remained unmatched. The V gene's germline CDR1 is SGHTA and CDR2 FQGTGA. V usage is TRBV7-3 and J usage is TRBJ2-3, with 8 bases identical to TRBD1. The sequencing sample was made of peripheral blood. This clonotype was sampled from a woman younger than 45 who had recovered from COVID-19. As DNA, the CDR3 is TGTGCCAGCAGCTCAACAGGGGGAGCCACAGATACGCAGTATTTT. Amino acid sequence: CASSSTGGATDTQYF.